The text below deals with one T cell receptor (beta chain). No cognate antigen has been identified for it. Per-nucleotide qualities are absent, and no much larger clonotype sits a single base away. Library prep was done by the immunoSEQ multiplex PCR assay. The immuneACCESS repertoire file appears here via TCRdb, limited to in-frame rearrangements. These files lack a portion of the clones; in checked studies, under half of the deficit traces to unresolved V genes, and the cause of the others is not known. This sample is represented by 55,000 to 75,000 clones; about 96% of them were singletons. Of the sample, approximately 0.035% is held by the ten largest clones. The data stem from a study of shared T cell receptors in the human thymus (dated by TCRdb to the early 2020s). At the level of the whole study: The study examined how self-reactive, shared T-cell receptor alpha chains are generated in the human thymus.

Including the terminal cysteine and phenylalanine, the CDR3 comprises 19 residues. The DNA shown is the 57-base CDR3, in frame from base 1. CDR1 is given as SGHTS and CDR2 as YDEGEE, both from the germline V gene. The germline ends are 21 bases apart after V is trimmed by 2 bases and J by 0 bases. The sequence was collected from a human donor. The rearrangement joined TRBV5-8 to TRBJ1-5, with no confident D gene call. The sample was thymocytes. The CDR3 reads CASSFLPRPSDYSNQPQHF. Read as DNA, the sequence is TGTGCCAGCAGCTTCTTACCTCGTCCGTCCGACTATAGCAATCAGCCCCAGCATTTT. The reference TRBV5-8 and TRBJ1-5 proteins fill in what lies around the CDR3, so the full variable domain reads EAGVTQSPTHLIKTRGQQATLRCSPISGHTSVYWYQQALGLGLQFLLWYDEGEERNRGNFPPRFSGRQFPNYSSELNVNALELEDSALYLCASSFLPRPSDYSNQPQHFGDGTRLSIL.